Following are 28 T cell receptor beta chains from one sample sequenced in a study of siplizumab effects on memory and regulatory T cells (dated by TCRdb to the late 2010s). Library method: the immunoSEQ multiplex PCR assay. The table was pulled from immuneACCESS by TCRdb, which kept in-frame rearrangements only. Such tables lose some clones; where checked, under half of the loss comes from unresolved V genes, and the rest has no known cause. The sample table shows under 100,000 clones, and around 94% are seen once. Approximately 1.5% of the sample rests with the top ten. The sample consisted of non-Treg CD4+ T cells sorted from blood. The cell subset or site label, read with the paper, signifies: FACS-sorted unstimulated CD4+ non-regulatory T cells. The receptors shown here come from a human donor in good health.

The rearrangement uses TRBV7-6 and TRBJ2-7; D is perhaps TRBD1 (5 bases). Trimming took off 1 base at V and 3 bases at J, with 13 bases between the two ends. This CDR3 spans 15 amino acids. The germline V gene encodes CDR1 SGHVS and CDR2 FNYEAQ. The CDR3: CASSLVAGPNYEQYF. The CDR3 DNA sequence: TGTGCCAGCAGCTTAGTGGCAGGGCCCAACTACGAGCAGTACTTC.

The chain employs TRBV4-2 and TRBJ1-2, with D possibly TRBD1 on 6 matching bases. Germline V gene lookup returns CDR1 LGHNA and CDR2 YNFKEQ. V was cut by 0 bases and J by 3 bases, with 14 bases left in between. This CDR3 contains 16 residues. In DNA, the CDR3 is TGTGCCAGCAGCCAAGATGTAAGGACAGACGACTATGGCTACACCTTC. This translates into CASSQDVRTDDYGYTF.

This rearrangement joins TRBV19 to TRBJ1-3; D ambiguous. The V gene lost 6 bases and the J gene lost 0 bases, with 15 bases spanning the gap. CDR3 length: 16 amino acids. Germline V gene sequence: CDR1 LNHDA, CDR2 SQIVND (reference sequence). The CDR3 DNA sequence: TGTGCCAGTAGGCTGGGGAGCGGTCGCTCTGGAAACACCATATATTTT. Protein: CASRLGSGRSGNTIYF.

V is TRBV15 and J is TRBJ1-1; perhaps TRBD1 as D (6 bases). Deletions cut 1 base from V and 4 bases from J, with 13 bases between. The CDR3 is 15 amino acids. CDR1 and CDR2 (germline): LNHNV, YYDKDF (reference sequence). The CDR3 region has the DNA TGTGCCACCAGCAGAGGTGGGGAGGGGGGCACTGAAGCTTTCTTT. This translates into CATSRGGEGGTEAFF.

This clone was counted a few times. J is TRBJ1-1 and V is TRBV6-5, with D perhaps matching TRBD1 (5 bases). The CDR3 runs 16 residues. Trimming cost V 0 bases and J 0 bases, with 11 bases left between them. Germline V CDR1 and CDR2: MNHEY, SVGAGI. Written as DNA, the CDR3 is TGTGCCAGCAGTTACTCGACAGTCTACATGAACACTGAAGCTTTCTTT. Protein sequence: CASSYSTVYMNTEAFF.

This chain uses TRBV30 with TRBJ2-5; D is possibly TRBD1 (5 bases). Trimming shortened V by 1 base and J by 1 base, and 7 bases separated the two germline ends. CDR1 GTSNPN and CDR2 SVGIG come from the germline V gene (reference sequence). This CDR3 comprises 13 residues. Here the CDR3 DNA reads TGTGCCTGGAGTGCACAGGTCCAAGAGACCCAGTACTTC. It encodes CAWSAQVQETQYF.

The chain joins TRBV18 to TRBJ2-7; TRBD1 agrees at 9 bases. The V gene end was trimmed by 4 bases and the J gene end by 10 bases; junction bases not matched to a gene: 5. The CDR3 has 12 amino acids. CDR1 and CDR2 (germline): KGHSH, LQKENI. This CDR3 reads CASSQGQGGQYF. For the CDR3, the DNA is TGTGCCAGCTCACAGGGACAGGGCGGACAGTACTTC.

This chain uses TRBV15 with TRBJ2-7, with D possibly matching TRBD1 (6 bases). The CDR3 is 13 amino acids. V was shortened by 1 base and J by 6 bases, with 10 bases between the two germline ends. Germline loops: CDR1 LNHNV, CDR2 YYDKDF (reference sequence). CDR3 in DNA: TGTGCCACCAGCAGAGTTGCCAGGGGCGAGCAGTACTTC. Encoded protein: CATSRVARGEQYF.

The CDR3 here is CASSLRTSGRIEQFF. CDR3 coding DNA: TGTGCCAGTAGTCTCAGGACTAGCGGGAGGATTGAGCAGTTCTTC. The chain uses TRBV19 and TRBJ2-1; 14 bases map to TRBD2. The trim removed 5 bases at V and 9 bases at J, leaving 6 bases unmatched. From germline, CDR1 is LNHDA and CDR2 SQIVND (reference sequence). This CDR3 has 15 amino acids.

The rearrangement uses TRBV6-6 and TRBJ1-5; D unclear. CDR3 length: 13 residues. Germline V gene data show CDR1 as MNHNY and CDR2 as SVGAGI (reference sequence). Trimming removed 3 bases from V and 4 bases from J, with 7 bases in between. The CDR3 DNA reads as TGTGCCAGCAGTTATAGGCTGAATCAGCCCCAGCATTTT. Translating gives CASSYRLNQPQHF.

CDR3 residues: CASSLYGLAGGGNTGELFF. The DNA of the CDR3 is TGTGCCAGCAGCTTATATGGCCTAGCGGGAGGCGGGAACACCGGGGAGCTGTTTTTT. The rearrangement joins TRBV7-3 to TRBJ2-2; 11 bases match TRBD2. CDR3 size: 19 residues. Germline loops: CDR1 SGHTA, CDR2 FQGTGA. V gave up 2 bases and J gave up 1 base; unmatched junction bases: 9.

The V gene is TRBV7-9, the J gene TRBJ1-3; D is undetermined. From germline, CDR1 is SEHNR and CDR2 FQNEAQ (reference sequence). V lost 1 base and J lost 0, with 10 bases in between. The CDR3 loop spans 16 amino acids. The CDR3 bases are TGTGCCAGCAGCTTAGGCAGAGTGAGCTCTGGAAACACCATATATTTT. Translation: CASSLGRVSSGNTIYF.

V is TRBV28 and J is TRBJ1-2, with D maybe TRBD1 (6 bases). CDR1 is MDHEN, CDR2 SYDVKM, per germline. The CDR3 has 14 residues. Trimming shortened V by 4 bases and J by 2 bases, and 11 bases separated the two germline ends. The CDR3 is CASSYNRVNYGYTF. CDR3 bases: TGTGCCAGCAGTTACAACAGGGTGAACTATGGCTACACCTTC.

The V call is TRBV5-8, the J call TRBJ2-5, with unresolved D. The CDR3 runs 15 residues. Germline CDR1 is SGHTS and CDR2 is YDEGEE. Trimming took 4 bases from V and 4 from J, leaving 17 bases between them. The CDR3 here is CASSVGNMLGETQYF. The DNA for the CDR3 is TGTGCCAGCAGCGTGGGGAACATGCTTGGAGAGACCCAGTACTTC.

The chain combines TRBV5-1 with TRBJ1-2; 8 bases match TRBD1. With V trimmed by 0 bases and J by 4 bases, 5 bases remained unmatched. The germline gives CDR1 SGHRS, CDR2 YFSETQ. CDR3 length equals 15 residues. In DNA, the CDR3 is TGCGCCAGCAGCTTGGGTGACAGGGGTACCTATGGCTACACCTTC. Residues: CASSLGDRGTYGYTF.

In DNA, the CDR3 is TGTGCCAGCAGTGTACTTATCTTTAATCAGCCCCAGCATTTT. Translated, it gives CASSVLIFNQPQHF. The chain has TRBV6-1 and TRBJ1-5; D is uncertain. From germline, CDR1 is MNHNS and CDR2 SASEGT. This CDR3 has 14 residues. V was pared by 4 bases and J by 4 bases, with 11 bases between.

The genes are TRBV5-1 and TRBJ2-3, with TRBD1 matching 7 bases. The CDR3 spans 15 residues. Per the germline V gene, CDR1 is SGHRS and CDR2 is YFSETQ. V gave up 0 bases and J gave up 3 bases; unmatched junction bases: 4. CDR3 region: CASSLATGWTDTQYF. The CDR3 DNA is TGCGCCAGCAGCTTGGCGACAGGGTGGACAGATACGCAGTATTTT. The whole variable domain, remainder taken from reference TRBV5-1 and TRBJ2-3, is KAGVTQTPRYLIKTRGQQVTLSCSPISGHRSVSWYQQTPGQGLQFLFEYFSETQRNKGNFPGRFSGRQFSNSRSEMNVSTLELGDSALYLCASSLATGWTDTQYFGPGTRLTVL.

This chain uses TRBV6-5 with TRBJ1-4; D is possibly TRBD1 (5 bases). This CDR3 is 12 amino acids long. V lost 8 bases to trimming and J lost 8 bases, with 12 bases between them. CDR1 is MNHEY, CDR2 SVGAGI, per germline. The CDR3 nucleotides are TGTGCCAGCGGGGCCCGAGGGGAAAAACTGTTTTTT. Protein product: CASGARGEKLFF.

This chain uses TRBV28 with TRBJ1-5; D unclear. Germline V gives CDR1 MDHEN, CDR2 SYDVKM. V was clipped by 5 bases and J by 1 base, with 9 bases between them. The CDR3 contains 14 residues. The CDR3 loop is CASSPTQSNQPQHF. CDR3 nucleotides: TGTGCCAGCAGTCCCACACAGAGCAATCAGCCCCAGCATTTT.

The chain joins TRBV28 to TRBJ2-3; possibly TRBD1 or TRBD2 for D (5 bases each). Trimming removed 4 bases from V and 2 bases from J, with 16 bases in between. Germline lookup yields CDR1 MDHEN and CDR2 SYDVKM. This CDR3 comprises 16 residues. The CDR3 bases are TGTGCCAGCAGTTCCCCCACTATGGGGGACACAGATACGCAGTATTTT. Translation: CASSSPTMGDTDTQYF.

CDR3 nucleotides: TGTGCCAGCAGGTATAGACAGGTTTCCACTGAAGCTTTCTTT. The encoded protein is CASRYRQVSTEAFF. The chain combines TRBV6-5 with TRBJ1-1, with a weak D call TRBD1 (6 bases). Looked up from germline, CDR1 is MNHEY and CDR2 is SVGAGI. CDR3 length: 14 residues. Trimming removed 6 bases at V and 4 bases at J, with 15 bases between.

The genes are TRBV2 and TRBJ2-2; D is undetermined. The V and J ends lost 10 bases and 0 bases respectively, with 9 bases between them. The length of the CDR3 is 13 residues. The germline V gene has CDR1 SNHLY and CDR2 FYNNEI. CDR3 bases: TGTGCCACCCGCAATTCGAACACCGGGGAGCTGTTTTTT. Translation: CATRNSNTGELFF.

V gene TRBV5-1 combines with J gene TRBJ1-1; D gene ambiguous. Trimming took off 1 base at V and 4 bases at J, with 11 bases between the two ends. In germline, CDR1 is SGHRS, CDR2 YFSETQ. The CDR3 spans 14 residues. CDR3 sequence (DNA): TGCGCCAGCAGCTTGTATCAGGAGGCCACTGAAGCTTTCTTT. The encoded protein is CASSLYQEATEAFF.

The chain recombines TRBV30 with TRBJ1-2, with 8 bases matching TRBD1. Germline CDR1 is GTSNPN and CDR2 is SVGIG (reference sequence). This CDR3 comprises 15 residues. J gave up 5 bases and V 5 bases, and 13 bases lay outside the gene matches. Here the CDR3 reads CAWAENGGQVYGYTF. In nucleotides, the CDR3 is TGTGCCTGGGCTGAAAACGGGGGACAGGTTTATGGCTACACCTTC.

This chain uses TRBV18 with TRBJ1-1; no firm D call. Germline assignment: CDR1 KGHSH and CDR2 LQKENI. The CDR3 is 13 amino acids. With 1 base removed from V and 3 bases from J, the gap between germline ends came to 6 bases. Written as DNA, the CDR3 is TGTGCCAGCTCACCACGTGAGGACACTGAAGCTTTCTTT. Translated: CASSPREDTEAFF.

The DNA of the CDR3 is TGTGCCAGCAGCTTGACCCCTTTCTTGAGGGGGACAGATACGCAGTATTTT. Amino acid sequence: CASSLTPFLRGTDTQYF. The rearrangement joins TRBV5-4 to TRBJ2-3; TRBD1 might be the D (6 bases). Deletions cut 1 base from V and 3 bases from J, with 18 bases between. The germline gives CDR1 SGHNT, CDR2 YYREEE (reference sequence). CDR3 length: 17 residues.

This clone was detected only once. The chain is built from TRBV6-1 and TRBJ1-2; no clear D gene. CDR1 is MNHNS, CDR2 SASEGT, per germline. The ends were cut back, 3 bases at V and 5 bases at J, with 10 bases in the middle. The CDR3 runs 13 residues. The chain's CDR3 is CASSDGQFYGYTF. The DNA for the CDR3 is TGTGCCAGCAGTGACGGGCAGTTTTATGGCTACACCTTC.

This clone was seen only once. The gene calls are TRBV10-3 and TRBJ2-2, with D unclear. The V gene lost 1 base and the J gene lost 1 base, with 4 bases spanning the gap. The CDR3 runs 14 residues. Germline CDR1 and CDR2: ENHRY and SYGVKD. The CDR3 coding sequence is TGTGCCATCAGTGAGTTGGGGAACACCGGGGAGCTGTTTTTT. It codes for CAISELGNTGELFF.